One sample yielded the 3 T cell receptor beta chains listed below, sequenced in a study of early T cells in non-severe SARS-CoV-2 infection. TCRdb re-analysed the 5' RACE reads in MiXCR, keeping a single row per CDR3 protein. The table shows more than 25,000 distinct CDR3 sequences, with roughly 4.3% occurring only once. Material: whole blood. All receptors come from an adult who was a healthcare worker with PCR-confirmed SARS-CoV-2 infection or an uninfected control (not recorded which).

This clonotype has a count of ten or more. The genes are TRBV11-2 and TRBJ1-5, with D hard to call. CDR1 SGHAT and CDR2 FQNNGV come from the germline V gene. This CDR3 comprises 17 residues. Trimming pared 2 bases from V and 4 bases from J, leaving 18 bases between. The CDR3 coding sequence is TGTGCCAGCAGCTTAAGGCTCGCCAGTGAGGGAAATCAGCCCCAGCATTTT. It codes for CASSLRLASEGNQPQHF. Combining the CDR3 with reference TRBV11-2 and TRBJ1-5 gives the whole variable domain EAGVAQSPRYKIIEKRQSVAFWCNPISGHATLYWYQQILGQGPKLLIQFQNNGVVDDSQLPKDRFSAERLKGVDSTLKIQPAKLEDSAVYLCASSLRLASEGNQPQHFGDGTRLSIL.

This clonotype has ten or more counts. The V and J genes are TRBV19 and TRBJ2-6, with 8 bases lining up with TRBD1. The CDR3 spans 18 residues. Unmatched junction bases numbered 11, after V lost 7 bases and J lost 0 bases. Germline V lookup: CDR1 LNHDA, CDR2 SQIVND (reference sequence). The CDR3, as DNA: TGTGCCAGTAAAGGTGGTACAGGGGGGATCTCTGGGGCCAACGTCCTGACTTTC. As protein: CASKGGTGGISGANVLTF.

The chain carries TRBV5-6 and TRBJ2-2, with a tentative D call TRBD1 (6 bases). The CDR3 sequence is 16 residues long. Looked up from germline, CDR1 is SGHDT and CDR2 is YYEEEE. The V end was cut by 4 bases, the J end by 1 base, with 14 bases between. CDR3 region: CASSPLQGRNTGELFF. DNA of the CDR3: TGTGCCAGCAGCCCTCTCCAGGGGAGGAACACCGGGGAGCTGTTTTTT.